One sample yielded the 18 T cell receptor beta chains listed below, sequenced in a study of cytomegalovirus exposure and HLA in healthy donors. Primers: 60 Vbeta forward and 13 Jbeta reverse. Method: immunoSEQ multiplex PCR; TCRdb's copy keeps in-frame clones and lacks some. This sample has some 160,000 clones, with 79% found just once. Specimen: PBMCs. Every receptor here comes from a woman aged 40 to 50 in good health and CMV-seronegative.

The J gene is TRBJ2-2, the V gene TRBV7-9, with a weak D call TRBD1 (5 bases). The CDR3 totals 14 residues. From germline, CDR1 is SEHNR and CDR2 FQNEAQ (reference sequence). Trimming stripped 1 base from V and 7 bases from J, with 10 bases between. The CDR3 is CASSLGTRSGELFF. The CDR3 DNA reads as TGTGCCAGCAGCTTAGGGACACGAAGCGGGGAGCTGTTTTTT. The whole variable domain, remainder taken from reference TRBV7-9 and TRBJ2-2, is DTGVSQNPRHKITKRGQNVTFRCDPISEHNRLYWYRQTLGQGPEFLTYFQNEAQLEKSRLLSDRFSAERPKGSFSTLEIQRTEQGDSAMYLCASSLGTRSGELFFGEGSRLTVL.

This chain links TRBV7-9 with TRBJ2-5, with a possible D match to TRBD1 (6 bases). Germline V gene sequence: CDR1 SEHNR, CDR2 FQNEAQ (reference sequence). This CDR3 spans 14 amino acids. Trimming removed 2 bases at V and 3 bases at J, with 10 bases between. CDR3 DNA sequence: TGTGCCAGCAGCTTAAGCAGGGGTAAAGAGACCCAGTACTTC. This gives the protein CASSLSRGKETQYF.

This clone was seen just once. CDR3 in amino acids: CASSFPGHTSGVSGEQYF. The CDR3 DNA follows: TGCGCCAGCAGCTTTCCAGGCCACACTAGCGGGGTTTCAGGCGAGCAGTACTTC. The chain employs TRBV5-1 and TRBJ2-7; the match to TRBD2 covers 10 bases. Unmatched junction bases numbered 17, after V lost 2 bases and J lost 6 bases. CDR1 is SGHRS, CDR2 YFSETQ, per germline. The CDR3 is 18 residues long.

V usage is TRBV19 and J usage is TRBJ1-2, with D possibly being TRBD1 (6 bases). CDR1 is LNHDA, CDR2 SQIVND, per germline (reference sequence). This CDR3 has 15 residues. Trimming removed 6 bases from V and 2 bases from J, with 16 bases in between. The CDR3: CASSNSRTANYGYTF. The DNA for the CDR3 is TGTGCCAGTAGCAACTCCCGGACAGCGAACTATGGCTACACCTTC.

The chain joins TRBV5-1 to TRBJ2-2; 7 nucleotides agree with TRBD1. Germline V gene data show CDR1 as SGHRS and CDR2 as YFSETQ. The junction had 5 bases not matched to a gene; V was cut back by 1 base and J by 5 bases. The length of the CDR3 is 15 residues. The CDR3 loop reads CASSLKGAETGELFF. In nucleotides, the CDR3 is TGCGCCAGCAGCTTGAAGGGGGCAGAGACCGGGGAGCTGTTTTTT.

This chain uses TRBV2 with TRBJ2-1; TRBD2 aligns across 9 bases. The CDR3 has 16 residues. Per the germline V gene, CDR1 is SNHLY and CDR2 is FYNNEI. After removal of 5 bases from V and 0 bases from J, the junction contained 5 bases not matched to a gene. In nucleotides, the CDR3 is TGTGCCAGCAGTCAGCCGGGACTAGCCTCCTACAATGAGCAGTTCTTC. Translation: CASSQPGLASYNEQFF.

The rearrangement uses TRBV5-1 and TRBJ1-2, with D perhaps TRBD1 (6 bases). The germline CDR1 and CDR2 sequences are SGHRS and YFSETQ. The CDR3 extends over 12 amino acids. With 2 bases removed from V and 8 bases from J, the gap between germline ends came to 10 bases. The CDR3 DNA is TGCGCCAGCAGCTTAGGCAGGGGAGGCTACACCTTC. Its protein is CASSLGRGGYTF.

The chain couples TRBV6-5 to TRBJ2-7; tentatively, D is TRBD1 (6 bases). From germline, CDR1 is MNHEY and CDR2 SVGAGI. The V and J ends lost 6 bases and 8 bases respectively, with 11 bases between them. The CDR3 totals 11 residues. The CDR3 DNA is TGTGCCAGCAGCCGCCGGGACAAGCAGTACTTC. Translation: CASSRRDKQYF.

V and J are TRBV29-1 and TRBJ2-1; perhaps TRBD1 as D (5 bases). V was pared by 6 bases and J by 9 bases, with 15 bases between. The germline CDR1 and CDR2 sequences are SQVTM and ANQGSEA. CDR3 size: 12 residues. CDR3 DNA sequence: TGCAGCGTAGCAGGGCAAACGATTGAGCAGTTCTTC. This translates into CSVAGQTIEQFF.

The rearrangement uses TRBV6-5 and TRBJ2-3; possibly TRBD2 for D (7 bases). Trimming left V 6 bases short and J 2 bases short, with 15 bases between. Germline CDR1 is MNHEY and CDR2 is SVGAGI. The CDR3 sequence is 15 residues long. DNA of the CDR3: TGTGCCAGCAGGGTAGGGGGGGGTATCACAGATACGCAGTATTTT. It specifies CASRVGGGITDTQYF.

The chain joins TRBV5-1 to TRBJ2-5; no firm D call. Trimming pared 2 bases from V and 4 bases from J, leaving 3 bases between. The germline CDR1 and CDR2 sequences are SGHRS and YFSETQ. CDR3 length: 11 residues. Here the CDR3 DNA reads TGCGCCAGCAGCTTCGGAGAGACCCAGTACTTC. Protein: CASSFGETQYF.

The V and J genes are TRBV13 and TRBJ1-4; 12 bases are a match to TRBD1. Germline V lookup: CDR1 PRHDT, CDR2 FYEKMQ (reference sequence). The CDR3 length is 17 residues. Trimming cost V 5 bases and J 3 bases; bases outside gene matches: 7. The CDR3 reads CASSTPGQGAANEKLFF. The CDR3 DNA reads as TGTGCCAGCAGCACCCCGGGACAGGGGGCGGCTAATGAAAAACTGTTTTTT. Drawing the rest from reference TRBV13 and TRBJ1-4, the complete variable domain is AAGVIQSPRHLIKEKRETATLKCYPIPRHDTVYWYQQGPGQDPQFLISFYEKMQSDKGSIPDRFSAQQFSDYHSELNMSSLELGDSALYFCASSTPGQGAANEKLFFGSGTQLSVL.

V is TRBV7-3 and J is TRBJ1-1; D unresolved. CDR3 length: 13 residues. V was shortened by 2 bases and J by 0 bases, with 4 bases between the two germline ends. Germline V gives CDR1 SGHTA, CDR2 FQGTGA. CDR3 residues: CASSLYMNTEAFF. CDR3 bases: TGTGCCAGCAGCTTATATATGAACACTGAAGCTTTCTTT.

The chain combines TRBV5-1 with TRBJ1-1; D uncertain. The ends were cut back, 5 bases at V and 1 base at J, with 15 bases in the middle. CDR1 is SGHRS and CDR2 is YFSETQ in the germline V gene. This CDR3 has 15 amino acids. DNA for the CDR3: TGCGCCAGCAGATTGCCAGGAAACCCGAACACTGAAGCTTTCTTT. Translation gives CASRLPGNPNTEAFF.

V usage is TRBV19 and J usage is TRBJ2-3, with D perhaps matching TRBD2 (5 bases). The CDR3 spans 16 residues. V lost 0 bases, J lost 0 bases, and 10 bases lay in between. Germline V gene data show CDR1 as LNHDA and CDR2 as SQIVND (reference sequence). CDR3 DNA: TGTGCCAGTAGTATAGAAAAGCGGCCAAGCACAGATACGCAGTATTTT. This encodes CASSIEKRPSTDTQYF.

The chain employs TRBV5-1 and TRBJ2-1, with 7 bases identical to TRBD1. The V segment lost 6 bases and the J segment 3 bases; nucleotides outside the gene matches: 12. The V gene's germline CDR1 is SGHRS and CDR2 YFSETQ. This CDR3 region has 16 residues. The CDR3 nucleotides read TGCGCCAGCAATTTAGGGGGCGCTGCCCACTACAATGAGCAGTTCTTC. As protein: CASNLGGAAHYNEQFF.

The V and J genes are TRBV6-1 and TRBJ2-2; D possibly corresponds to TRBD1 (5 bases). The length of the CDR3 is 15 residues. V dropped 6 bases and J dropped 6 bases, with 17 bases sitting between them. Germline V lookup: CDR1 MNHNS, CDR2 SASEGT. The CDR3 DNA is TGTGCCAGCAGGCCTGACAGTATGAGGTCCGGGGAGCTGTTTTTT. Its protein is CASRPDSMRSGELFF.

The CDR3 sequence: CASSHSRGPDTQYF. As DNA, the CDR3 is TGCGCCAGCAGCCATAGCAGGGGGCCAGATACGCAGTATTTT. This chain connects TRBV4-1 to TRBJ2-3; TRBD1 matches at 8 bases. Germline CDR1 and CDR2: MGHRA and YSYEKL. The CDR3 spans 14 residues. V lost 3 bases and J lost 4; bases outside the gene matches: 3.